This T cell receptor (beta chain) is from a study of T cell repertoires in cytomegalovirus infection. Study-wide background: It was the public TCR beta signatures that indicated both CMV infection and matching HLA type.

Whole-study results and caveats: Cumulative public TCR beta family frequency identified CMV carriers with the relevant HLA. In two of eight donors, the top clonotype was HLA-C-restricted CMV-specific.

TCRdb ran MiXCR on the reads and lists one entry per CDR3 protein. This sample carries about 180,000 distinct CDR3 sequences, less than 25% of them seen once, and the ten largest clones take about 25%. For this clonotype: The antigen is undetermined.

Sequencing was performed on CD8+ T cells from cultured PBMCs, taken from culture after CMV antigen stimulation. The source of this sequence is a human donor in good health (CMV status not recorded). Some clones in this sample may be carry-over from other donors' samples.

The CDR3 protein is CASSFGTGTGGSPLHF. CDR3 nucleotides: TGTGCCAGCAGCTTCGGAACCGGGACAGGGGGTTCACCCCTCCACTTT. The chain employs TRBV7-9 and TRBJ1-6, with TRBD1 identical over 11 bases. The CDR3 has 16 amino acids. Germline V lookup: CDR1 SEHNR, CDR2 FQNEAQ (reference sequence). The V gene end was trimmed by 3 bases and the J gene end by 9 bases; junction bases not matched to a gene: 7.